A single sample gave rise to the 17 T cell receptor beta chains below, sequenced in a study of blood T cell repertoires in COVID-19 (dated by TCRdb to between 2020 and 2021). Libraries were made using the immunoSEQ multiplex PCR assay. Drawn from immuneACCESS, this table holds only the in-frame rearrangements with V and J called that TCRdb kept. Clones are partly lost; checked studies trace under half to an unresolved V gene and leave the rest unexplained. The sample table records some 450,000 clones; about 87% of these occur just once. The ten biggest clones cover around 12% of the sample. Sequenced sample: peripheral blood. The source is a woman in her forties or fifties with COVID-19, enrolled during active disease.

The V call is TRBV6-5, the J call TRBJ1-2; 8 nucleotides line up with TRBD1. The CDR3 has 14 amino acids. The germline V gene has CDR1 MNHEY and CDR2 SVGAGI. V was clipped by 6 bases and J by 7 bases; unmatched bases: 10. CDR3 loop: CASSRQGKESGYTF. Written as DNA, the CDR3 is TGTGCCAGCAGCAGACAGGGGAAGGAGTCTGGCTACACCTTC.

This clone was counted a single time. This chain joins TRBV6-5 and TRBJ2-3; 7 bases map to TRBD1. Germline CDR1 is MNHEY and CDR2 is SVGAGI. With 8 bases clipped from V and 9 bases from J, the junction kept 5 bases outside the gene matches. The CDR3 totals 11 residues. The CDR3 DNA follows: TGTGCCAGCGGATGGACAGGAACGCAGTATTTT. Its translation: CASGWTGTQYF.

The V and J genes are TRBV2 and TRBJ2-2, with 9 bases lining up with TRBD1. The CDR3 is 16 amino acids. Per the germline V gene, CDR1 is SNHLY and CDR2 is FYNNEI. J was trimmed by 4 bases and V by 4 bases; bases with no gene match: 7. In DNA form, the CDR3 reads TGTGCCAGCAGTGGCCTGGGACAGGGAAGCACCGGGGAGCTGTTTTTT. Translating gives CASSGLGQGSTGELFF.

This chain links TRBV29-1 with TRBJ1-1; a weak D match, TRBD1 (5 bases). CDR1 is SQVTM and CDR2 is ANQGSEA in the germline V gene. This CDR3 has 20 residues. V lost 4 bases and J 4 bases, leaving 34 bases between the germline ends. DNA of the CDR3: TGCAGCGTTGGGGGCCCCCCATATTCGACAGAAACGGTTCGAGGCACTGAAGCTTTCTTT. Protein sequence: CSVGGPPYSTETVRGTEAFF.

The V gene is TRBV6-5, the J gene TRBJ2-7, with TRBD2 matching over 7 bases. From germline, CDR1 is MNHEY and CDR2 SVGAGI. V shed 5 bases and J 5 bases; nucleotides not matched to a gene: 12. The CDR3 contains 15 residues. Written as DNA, the CDR3 is TGTGCCAGCAGTCCCCCCACAGCGGGAATCAACGAGCAGTACTTC. Amino acid sequence: CASSPPTAGINEQYF.

Only a few counts were recorded for this clone. This CDR3 is also generated by other DNA sequences in the sample. This sequence joins TRBV3-1 (or the pseudogene TRBV3-2) and TRBJ1-2, with D possibly matching TRBD1 (5 bases). Germline V gene lookup returns CDR1 LGHDT and CDR2 YNNKEL (reference sequence). The ends were cut back, 6 bases at V and 0 bases at J, with 8 bases in the middle. The CDR3 extends over 13 amino acids. CDR3 in DNA: TGTGCCAGCAGTCCACAGGCTAACTATGGCTACACCTTC. It specifies CASSPQANYGYTF.

CDR3 residues: CASSAGRGREQYF. CDR3 nucleotides: TGTGCCAGCAGCGCAGGGCGGGGACGCGAGCAGTACTTC. V usage is TRBV7-9 and J usage is TRBJ2-7; D may be TRBD2 (6 bases). The CDR3 length is 13 residues. V was pared by 5 bases and J by 6 bases, with 14 bases between. The germline V gene encodes CDR1 SEHNR and CDR2 FQNEAQ (reference sequence).

CDR3 DNA sequence: TGTGCCTGGGGAGACAAGCGGGGGGTCAGGGATACGCAGTATTTT. It codes for CAWGDKRGVRDTQYF. The rearrangement uses TRBV30 and TRBJ2-3; 9 nucleotides agree with TRBD2. Germline-derived CDR1 and CDR2 are GTSNPN and SVGIG (reference sequence). The CDR3 spans 15 residues. J was trimmed by 6 bases and V by 5 bases; bases with no gene match: 12.

This chain links TRBV2 with TRBJ1-2, with 8 positions matching TRBD1. Per the germline V gene, CDR1 is SNHLY and CDR2 is FYNNEI. Unmatched junction bases numbered 8, after V lost 6 bases and J lost 8 bases. The CDR3 sequence is 13 residues long. The CDR3, as DNA: TGTGCCAGCAGCACTCAACAGGGGGTGGGCTACACCTTC. This encodes CASSTQQGVGYTF.

This chain joins TRBV9 and TRBJ2-5, with a possible D match to TRBD2 (6 bases). The CDR3 length is 15 residues. The V and J ends lost 3 bases and 1 base respectively, with 13 bases between them. Germline CDR1 reads SGDLS; CDR2 reads YYNGEE. The CDR3 spells CASSGSSGVQETQYF. DNA of the CDR3: TGTGCCAGCAGCGGATCTTCGGGGGTCCAAGAGACCCAGTACTTC.

J is TRBJ1-5 and V is TRBV6-5; D may be TRBD1 (6 bases). Looked up from germline, CDR1 is MNHEY and CDR2 is SVGAGI. Trimming shortened V by 5 bases and J by 6 bases, and 11 bases separated the two germline ends. The CDR3 has 13 amino acids. CDR3 nucleotides: TGTGCCAGCAGTCTGCAGGGGTTTCAGCCCCAGCATTTT. Protein product: CASSLQGFQPQHF.

CDR3 protein: CASSPVSGGVTDTQYF. CDR3 DNA: TGTGCCAGCAGCCCTGTTAGCGGGGGGGTCACAGATACGCAGTATTTT. The chain recombines TRBV11-2 with TRBJ2-3, with 11 bases fitting TRBD2. This CDR3 is built from 16 residues. The germline V gene has CDR1 SGHAT and CDR2 FQNNGV. Unmatched junction bases numbered 6, after V lost 5 bases and J lost 2 bases.

J is TRBJ1-5 and V is TRBV12-5; no clear D. The length of the CDR3 is 19 residues. The V end was cut by 5 bases, the J end by 0 bases, with 23 bases between. Germline V gene lookup returns CDR1 LGHNT and CDR2 FRNRAP. The CDR3 DNA follows: TGTGCTAGTGGTCCCCCGGCAGGCTCTACATTTTATAGCAATCAGCCCCAGCATTTT. It translates to CASGPPAGSTFYSNQPQHF.

V gene TRBV2 combines with J gene TRBJ1-2; 8 bases are shared with TRBD1. The ends lost 6 bases at V and 7 bases at J; junction bases unmatched: 10. Germline values: CDR1 SNHLY, CDR2 FYNNEI. CDR3 length: 14 amino acids. Here the CDR3 reads CASRKPGGQVGYTF. The CDR3, as DNA: TGTGCCAGCAGGAAACCAGGGGGCCAGGTTGGCTACACCTTC.

The chain uses TRBV18 and TRBJ2-7; D might be TRBD1 (7 bases). The V end lost 3 bases, the J end lost 6 bases, and 15 bases lay between the germline ends. Germline lookup yields CDR1 KGHSH and CDR2 LQKENI. The CDR3 is made up of 14 amino acids. CDR3 region: CASSPQTGRSEQYF. The CDR3 region has the DNA TGTGCCAGCTCACCTCAGACAGGGAGGTCCGAGCAGTACTTC.

The chain couples TRBV6-5 to TRBJ2-7; the D is unclear. The CDR3 runs 12 residues. From germline, CDR1 is MNHEY and CDR2 SVGAGI. V was clipped by 5 bases and J by 4 bases, with 9 bases between them. This CDR3 reads CASSPPGYEQYF. The CDR3 nucleotides are TGTGCCAGCAGTCCGCCCGGGTACGAGCAGTACTTC.

The chain uses TRBV5-1 and TRBJ1-4; the D is unclear. This CDR3 has 16 residues. Germline V CDR1 and CDR2: SGHRS, YFSETQ. Trimming stripped 4 bases from V and 0 bases from J, with 13 bases between. CDR3 sequence (DNA): TGCGCCAGCAGCCCGGTGAGGGATGCAACTAATGAAAAACTGTTTTTT. The encoded protein is CASSPVRDATNEKLFF. Complete variable domain (other parts from reference TRBV5-1 and TRBJ1-4): KAGVTQTPRYLIKTRGQQVTLSCSPISGHRSVSWYQQTPGQGLQFLFEYFSETQRNKGNFPGRFSGRQFSNSRSEMNVSTLELGDSALYLCASSPVRDATNEKLFFGSGTQLSVL.